This TCR beta chain appears in the sequencing data of a study of technical replicates of blood from a handful of donors. V trimming: 1 base; J trimming: 4 bases; junction bases outside the gene matches: 12. CDR1 is SGHNT and CDR2 is YYREEE in the germline V gene (reference sequence). The CDR3 totals 18 residues. The protocol was immunoSEQ multiplex PCR, while the TCRdb copy is restricted to in-frame clones and leaves out a portion. The sample lists approximately 81,000 clones, 81% seen once, with roughly 4% in the top ten. The sample consisted of PBMCs. This clonotype was sampled from a human donor in good health. Some clones in this sample may be carry-over from other donors' samples. V usage is TRBV5-4 and J usage is TRBJ1-2; 11 nucleotides match TRBD1. The CDR3 DNA is TGTGCCAGCAGCTTGTCAGGAGGACAGGGGGCGGGAATCTATGGCTACACCTTC. Translating gives CASSLSGGQGAGIYGYTF.